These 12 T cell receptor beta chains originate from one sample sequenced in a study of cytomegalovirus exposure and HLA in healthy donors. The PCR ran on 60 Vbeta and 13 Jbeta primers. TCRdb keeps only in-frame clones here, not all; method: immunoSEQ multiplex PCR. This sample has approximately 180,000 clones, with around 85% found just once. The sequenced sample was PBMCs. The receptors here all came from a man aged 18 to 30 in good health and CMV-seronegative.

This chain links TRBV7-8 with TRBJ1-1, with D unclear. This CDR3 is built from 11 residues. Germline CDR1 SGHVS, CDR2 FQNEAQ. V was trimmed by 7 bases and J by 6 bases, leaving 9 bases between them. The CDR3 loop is CASTMISEAFF. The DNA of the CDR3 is TGTGCCAGCACTATGATCTCTGAAGCTTTCTTT.

CDR3 sequence reads: CASSEPTGQETQYF. In nucleotides, the CDR3 is TGTGCCAGCAGCGAACCGACAGGTCAAGAGACCCAGTACTTC. The rearrangement links TRBV7-9 to TRBJ2-5; possibly TRBD1 for D (6 bases). Germline V CDR1 and CDR2: SEHNR, FQNEAQ (reference sequence). Trimming pared 5 bases from V and 2 bases from J, leaving 12 bases between. The CDR3 totals 14 residues.

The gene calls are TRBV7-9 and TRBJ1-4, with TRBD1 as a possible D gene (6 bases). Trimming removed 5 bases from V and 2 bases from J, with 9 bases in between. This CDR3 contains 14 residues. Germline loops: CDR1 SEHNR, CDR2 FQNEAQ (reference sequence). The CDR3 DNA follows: TGTGCCAGCAGCAGGGGGGGCACTAATGAAAAACTGTTTTTT. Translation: CASSRGGTNEKLFF.

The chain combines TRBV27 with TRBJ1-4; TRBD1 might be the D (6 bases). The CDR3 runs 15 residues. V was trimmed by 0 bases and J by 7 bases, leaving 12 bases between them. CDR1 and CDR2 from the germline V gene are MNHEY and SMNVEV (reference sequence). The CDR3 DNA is TGTGCCAGCAGTTTATCGACGGGGGGGCGTGAAAAACTGTTTTTT. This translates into CASSLSTGGREKLFF.

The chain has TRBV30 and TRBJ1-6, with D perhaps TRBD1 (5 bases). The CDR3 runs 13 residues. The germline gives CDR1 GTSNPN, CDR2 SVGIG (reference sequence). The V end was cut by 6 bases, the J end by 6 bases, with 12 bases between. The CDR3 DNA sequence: TGTGCCTGTTCACAGGTCTTTAATTCACCCCTCCACTTT. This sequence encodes CACSQVFNSPLHF.

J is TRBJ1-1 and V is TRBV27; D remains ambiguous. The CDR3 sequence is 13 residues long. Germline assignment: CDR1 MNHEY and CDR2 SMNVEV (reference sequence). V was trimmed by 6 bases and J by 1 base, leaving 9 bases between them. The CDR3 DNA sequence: TGTGCCAGCAGCATAGACAAGAACACTGAAGCTTTCTTT. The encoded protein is CASSIDKNTEAFF.

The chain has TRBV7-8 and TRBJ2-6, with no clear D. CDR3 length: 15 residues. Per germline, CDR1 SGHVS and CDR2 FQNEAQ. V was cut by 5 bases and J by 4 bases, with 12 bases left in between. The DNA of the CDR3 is TGTGCCAGCAGCCTCCAGATATGGGGGGCCAACGTCCTGACTTTC. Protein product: CASSLQIWGANVLTF.

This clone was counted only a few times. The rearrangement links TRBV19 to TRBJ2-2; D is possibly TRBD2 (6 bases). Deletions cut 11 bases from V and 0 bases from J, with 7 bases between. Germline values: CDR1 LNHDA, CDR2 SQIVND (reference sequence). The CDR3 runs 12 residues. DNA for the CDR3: TGTGCCGGGGGGACGAACACCGGGGAGCTGTTTTTT. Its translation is CAGGTNTGELFF.

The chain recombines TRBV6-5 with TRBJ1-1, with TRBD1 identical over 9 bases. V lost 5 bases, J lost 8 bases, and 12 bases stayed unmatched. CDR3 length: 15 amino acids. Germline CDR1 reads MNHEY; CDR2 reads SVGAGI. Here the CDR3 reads CASSSQGQGKVEAFF. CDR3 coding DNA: TGTGCCAGCAGTAGCCAGGGACAGGGCAAGGTGGAAGCTTTCTTT.

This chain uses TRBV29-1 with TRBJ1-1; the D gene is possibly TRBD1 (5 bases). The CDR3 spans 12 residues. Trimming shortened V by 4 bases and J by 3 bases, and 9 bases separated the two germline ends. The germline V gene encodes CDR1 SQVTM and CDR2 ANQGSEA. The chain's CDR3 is CSVGQLYTEAFF. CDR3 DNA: TGCAGCGTTGGACAGTTGTACACTGAAGCTTTCTTT.

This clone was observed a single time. The CDR3 sequence: CASQEGVSAQHF. Written as DNA, the CDR3 is TGTGCCAGCCAAGAAGGGGTTTCGGCCCAGCATTTT. V is TRBV2 and J is TRBJ1-5; possible D gene TRBD1, 5 bases. V lost 8 bases and J 11 bases, leaving 16 bases between the germline ends. CDR3 size: 12 residues. Germline assignment: CDR1 SNHLY and CDR2 FYNNEI.

The CDR3 coding sequence is TGTGCCAGCAGCTCCAGTGGGGGGAAAGAGACCCAGTACTTC. Encoded protein: CASSSSGGKETQYF. The chain links TRBV9 to TRBJ2-5, with D possibly being TRBD2 (6 bases). Germline assignment: CDR1 SGDLS and CDR2 YYNGEE. Trimming left V 4 bases short and J 3 bases short, with 13 bases between. This CDR3 comprises 14 residues.